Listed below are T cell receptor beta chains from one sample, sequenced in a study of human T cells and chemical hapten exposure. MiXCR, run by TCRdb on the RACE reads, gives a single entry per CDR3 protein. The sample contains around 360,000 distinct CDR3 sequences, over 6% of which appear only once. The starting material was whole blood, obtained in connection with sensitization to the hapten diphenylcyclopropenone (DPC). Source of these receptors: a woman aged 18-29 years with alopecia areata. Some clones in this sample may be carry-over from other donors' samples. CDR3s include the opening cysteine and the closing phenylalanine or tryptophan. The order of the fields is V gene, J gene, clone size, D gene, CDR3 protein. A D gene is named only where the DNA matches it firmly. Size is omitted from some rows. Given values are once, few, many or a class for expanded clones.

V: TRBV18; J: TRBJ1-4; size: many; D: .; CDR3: CASSPRRAGGEKLFF
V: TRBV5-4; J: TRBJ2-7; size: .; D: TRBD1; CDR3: CASSLRQGAVEQYF
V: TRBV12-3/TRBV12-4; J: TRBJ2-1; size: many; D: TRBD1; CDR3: CASRPLTGGYYNEQFF
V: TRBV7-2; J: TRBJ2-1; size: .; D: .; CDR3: CASSLALVNNEQFF
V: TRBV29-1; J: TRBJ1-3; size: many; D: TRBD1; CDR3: CSVEDSYGQGRNTIYF
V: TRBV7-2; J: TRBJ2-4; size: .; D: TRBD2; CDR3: CASSSGLASAKNIQYF
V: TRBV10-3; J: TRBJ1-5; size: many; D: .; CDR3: CATSGQEGTDQPQHF
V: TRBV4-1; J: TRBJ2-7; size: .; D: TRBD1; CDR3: CASRDPGQGSYEQYF
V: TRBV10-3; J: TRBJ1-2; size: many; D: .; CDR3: CAISESEQVNYGYTF
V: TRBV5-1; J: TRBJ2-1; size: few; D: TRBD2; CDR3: CASSWGGRVVRDEQFF
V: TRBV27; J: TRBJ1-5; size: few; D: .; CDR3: CASSLTVYNQPQHF
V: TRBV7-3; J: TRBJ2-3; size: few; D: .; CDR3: CASSRGHNTDTQYF
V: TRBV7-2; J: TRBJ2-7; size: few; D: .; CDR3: CASSAGPDYEQYF
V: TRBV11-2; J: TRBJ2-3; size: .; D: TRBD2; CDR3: CASSLAISGGRDTQYF
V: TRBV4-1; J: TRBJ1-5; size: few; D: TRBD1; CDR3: CASSHRPGQGDQPQHF
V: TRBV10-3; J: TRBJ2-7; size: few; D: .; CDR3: CAIRGALAYEQYF
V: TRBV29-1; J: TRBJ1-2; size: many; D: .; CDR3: CSVEDPAGTGYTF
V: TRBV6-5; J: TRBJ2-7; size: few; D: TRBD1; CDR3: CASSYSRQGDEQYF
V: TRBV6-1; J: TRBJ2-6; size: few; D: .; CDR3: CASSDGGLSGANVLTF
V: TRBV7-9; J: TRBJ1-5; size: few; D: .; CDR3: CASSAGAGSHQPQHF
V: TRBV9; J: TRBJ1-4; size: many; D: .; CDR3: CASSADGEKLFF
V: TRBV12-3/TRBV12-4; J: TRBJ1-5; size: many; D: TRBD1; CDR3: CASSLTGTQPQHF
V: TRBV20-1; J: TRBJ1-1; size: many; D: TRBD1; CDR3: CSASISRTGGEAFF
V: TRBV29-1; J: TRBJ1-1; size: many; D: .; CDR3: CSVEVPQGMMNTEAFF
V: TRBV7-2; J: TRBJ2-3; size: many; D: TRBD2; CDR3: CASSLAPLAGGPGDTQYF
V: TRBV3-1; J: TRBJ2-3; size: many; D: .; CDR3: CASSLIADTQYF
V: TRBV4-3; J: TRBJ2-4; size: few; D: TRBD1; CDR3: CASSQDVMAGQGFNIQYF
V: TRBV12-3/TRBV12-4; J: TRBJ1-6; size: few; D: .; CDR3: CASSFRGGNSPLHF
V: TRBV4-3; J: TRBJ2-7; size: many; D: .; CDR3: CASSQDTPRGVYEQYF
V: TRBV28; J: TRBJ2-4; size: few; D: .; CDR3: CASSPVPDLAKNIQYF
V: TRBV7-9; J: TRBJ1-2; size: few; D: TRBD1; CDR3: CASSGQPAGGDGYTF
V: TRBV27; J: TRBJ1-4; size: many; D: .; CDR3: CAIPRRGANREKLFF
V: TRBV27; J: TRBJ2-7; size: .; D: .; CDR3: CASSLTGEYSEQYF
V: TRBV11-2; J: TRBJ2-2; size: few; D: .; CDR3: CASSYYGTLENTGELFF
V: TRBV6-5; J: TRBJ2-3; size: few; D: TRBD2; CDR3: CASSYRSPAGERADTQYF
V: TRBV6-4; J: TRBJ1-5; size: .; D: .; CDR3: CASSLRTVRQPQHF
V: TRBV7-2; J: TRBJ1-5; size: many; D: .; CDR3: CASSLAGTNNQPQHF
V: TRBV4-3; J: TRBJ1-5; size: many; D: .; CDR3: CASSQDGPRSNQPQHF
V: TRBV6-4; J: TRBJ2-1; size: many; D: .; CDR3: CASSQGPVNEQFF
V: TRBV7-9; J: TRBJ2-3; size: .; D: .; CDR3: CASSLVTGIPDTQYF
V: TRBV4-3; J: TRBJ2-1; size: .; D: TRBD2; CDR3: CASSQRPSGEIYNEQFF
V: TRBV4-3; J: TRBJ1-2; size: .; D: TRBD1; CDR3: CASSQGTGDGVYGYTF
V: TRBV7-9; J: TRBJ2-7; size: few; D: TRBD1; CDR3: CASSNPGQGAYEQYF
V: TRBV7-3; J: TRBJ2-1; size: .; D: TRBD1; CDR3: CVSSLEQGMNNEQFF
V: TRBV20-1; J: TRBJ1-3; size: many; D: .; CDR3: CSARGHTEGNTIYF
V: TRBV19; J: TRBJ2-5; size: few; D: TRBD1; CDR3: CASSMYGTGAIQETQYF
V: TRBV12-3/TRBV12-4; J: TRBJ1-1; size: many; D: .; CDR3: CASSFRGRVTEAFF
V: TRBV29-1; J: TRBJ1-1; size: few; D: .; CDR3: CSVKNTMNTEAFF
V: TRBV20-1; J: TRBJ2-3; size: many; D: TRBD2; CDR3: CSARRRRTSLYTQYF
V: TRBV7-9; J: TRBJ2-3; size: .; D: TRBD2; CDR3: CASTPSGATDTQYF
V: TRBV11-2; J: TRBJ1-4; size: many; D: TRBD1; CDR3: CASSAGQGDEKLFF
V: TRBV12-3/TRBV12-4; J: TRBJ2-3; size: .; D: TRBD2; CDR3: CASSSPVAGGGDTQYF
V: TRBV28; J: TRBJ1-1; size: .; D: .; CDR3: CASSSLDRLNTEAFF
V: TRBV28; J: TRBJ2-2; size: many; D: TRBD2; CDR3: CASSTRSGGARTGELFF